This TCR beta chain was identified in a study of post-analysis software for immune sequencing data. Presence of unique molecular identifiers characterized the TCR beta cDNA libraries. TCRdb reanalysed the PCR reads using MiXCR and keeps one entry per CDR3 protein. The top ten clones hold 0.55% to 0.65% of a sample with hundreds of thousands of distinct CDR3 sequences, 25% to 30% of them seen once. Sequencing was carried out using blood. The clonotype originates from a girl between 5 and 17 years old with multiple sclerosis.

The CDR3 spells CASPPTSGTHTLDEQYF. CDR3 nucleotide sequence: TGTGCCAGCCCACCCACCTCCGGGACCCACACCTTGGACGAGCAGTACTTC. The chain joins TRBV6-1 to TRBJ2-5; D assignment may be TRBD1 or TRBD2 (5 bases each). The end of the DNA is better explained by TRBJ2-7, so the J call may be wrong. The germline gives CDR1 MNHNS, CDR2 SASEGT. CDR3 length: 17 residues.